This entry lists 19 T cell receptor beta chains sequenced from one sample in a study of control samples from healthy donors and cancer patients. Produced via immunoSEQ multiplex PCR; TCRdb's table is partial and in-frame only. Among around 120,000 clones listed, roughly nine tenths were seen once. The sample comprised blood. The origin of the receptors is a woman under 30 in good health.

The chain carries TRBV7-9 and TRBJ2-1; tentatively, D is TRBD2 (6 bases). Germline V gives CDR1 SEHNR, CDR2 FQNEAQ (reference sequence). V was clipped by 6 bases and J by 11 bases, with 23 bases between them. This CDR3 has 15 residues. CDR3 in amino acids: CASSPPGQGLAKQFF. The CDR3 DNA reads TGTGCCAGCAGTCCACCCGGGCAGGGACTTGCGAAGCAGTTCTTC. The whole variable domain, remainder taken from reference TRBV7-9 and TRBJ2-1, is DTGVSQNPRHKITKRGQNVTFRCDPISEHNRLYWYRQTLGQGPEFLTYFQNEAQLEKSRLLSDRFSAERPKGSFSTLEIQRTEQGDSAMYLCASSPPGQGLAKQFFGPGTRLTVL.

This rearrangement joins TRBV6-6 to TRBJ2-3; maybe TRBD1 (7 bases). The CDR3 runs to 15 residues. V was pared by 5 bases and J by 4 bases, with 16 bases between. Germline V gene lookup returns CDR1 MNHNY and CDR2 SVGAGI (reference sequence). CDR3 sequence (DNA): TGTGCCAGCAGTCCGCCAGGGGGGATGTCAGATACGCAGTATTTT. Its translation: CASSPPGGMSDTQYF.

V usage is TRBV7-2 and J usage is TRBJ2-5; TRBD2 aligns across 14 bases. This CDR3 comprises 14 residues. V was pared by 9 bases and J by 5 bases, with 5 bases of the junction left unmatched. CDR1 is SGHTA, CDR2 FQGNSA, per germline. The CDR3 DNA is TGTGCCAGTGGGACTAGCGGGAGCAGGGAGACCCAGTACTTC. This codes for CASGTSGSRETQYF.

This chain connects TRBV5-8 to TRBJ1-1; weak D call: TRBD1 (5 bases). Germline lookup yields CDR1 SGHTS and CDR2 YDEGEE. Trimming took 3 bases from V and 3 from J, leaving 18 bases between them. The CDR3 has 16 amino acids. The CDR3 reads CASSYHRGLSYTEAFF. CDR3 bases: TGTGCCAGCAGCTACCATCGGGGGTTAAGTTACACTGAAGCTTTCTTT.

CDR3 amino acids: CASNDRDTYGYTF. The DNA of the CDR3 is TGTGCCAGTAACGACCGGGACACCTATGGCTACACCTTC. The chain is built from TRBV19 and TRBJ1-2; D is possibly TRBD1 (6 bases). CDR1 is LNHDA and CDR2 is SQIVND in the germline V gene (reference sequence). The ends were cut back, 7 bases at V and 4 bases at J, with 13 bases in the middle. This CDR3 contains 13 residues.

The chain recombines TRBV5-1 with TRBJ2-3; D is perhaps TRBD2 (5 bases). V lost 4 bases, J lost 0 bases, and 12 bases lay in between. The CDR3 is made up of 15 amino acids. In germline, CDR1 is SGHRS, CDR2 YFSETQ. CDR3 DNA sequence: TGCGCCAGCAGCCCTTTGGGGAGTAGCACAGATACGCAGTATTTT. This gives the protein CASSPLGSSTDTQYF.

The V call is TRBV6-2 or TRBV6-3, the J call TRBJ2-2; D gene unclear. Per the germline V gene, CDR1 is MNHEY and CDR2 is SVGEGT. V was pared by 5 bases and J by 4 bases, with 2 bases between. This CDR3 spans 11 amino acids. The CDR3 sequence: CASSLTGELFF. In DNA, the CDR3 is TGTGCCAGCAGTCTCACCGGGGAGCTGTTTTTT.

The chain combines TRBV5-8 with TRBJ1-2; maybe TRBD1 (6 bases). This CDR3 region has 13 residues. Germline assignment: CDR1 SGHTS and CDR2 YDEGEE. Trimming stripped 0 bases from V and 3 bases from J, with 6 bases between. CDR3 region: CASSLDRDYGYTF. DNA of the CDR3: TGTGCCAGCAGCTTGGACAGGGACTATGGCTACACCTTC.

V is TRBV9 and J is TRBJ1-1; D is perhaps TRBD1 (5 bases). V shed 0 bases and J shed 1 base, with 10 bases lying between them. Germline V gene data show CDR1 as SGDLS and CDR2 as YYNGEE. The CDR3 is made up of 15 amino acids. The CDR3 loop is CASSVVGTGNTEAFF. The CDR3 bases are TGTGCCAGCAGCGTAGTGGGAACAGGGAACACTGAAGCTTTCTTT.

This clone was seen a handful of times. This sequence joins TRBV7-9 and TRBJ2-5; D gene ambiguous. Germline assignment: CDR1 SEHNR and CDR2 FQNEAQ (reference sequence). Trimming removed 4 bases from V and 4 bases from J, with 4 bases in between. The CDR3 has 11 amino acids. CDR3 residues: CASSSLETQYF. DNA of the CDR3: TGTGCCAGCAGCTCCCTAGAGACCCAGTACTTC.

The chain recombines TRBV24-1 with TRBJ2-7, with D possibly being TRBD1 (6 bases). The CDR3 spans 14 residues. V gave up 4 bases and J gave up 5 bases, with 14 bases separating them. CDR1 and CDR2 from the germline V gene are KGHDR and SFDVKD. CDR3 in amino acids: CATSEPTGIHEQYF. The CDR3 DNA is TGTGCCACCAGTGAGCCAACAGGGATCCACGAGCAGTACTTC.

The V gene is TRBV6-2 or TRBV6-3, the J gene TRBJ2-7, with 7 nucleotides matching TRBD1. This CDR3 has 14 amino acids. The V segment lost 5 bases and the J segment 4 bases; nucleotides outside the gene matches: 8. Germline V lookup: CDR1 MNHEY, CDR2 SVGEGT. CDR3: CASSGYRGRYEQYF. The CDR3 DNA is TGTGCCAGCAGTGGTTACAGGGGCAGGTACGAGCAGTACTTC.

V is TRBV9 and J is TRBJ2-2; 8 bases map to TRBD2. Germline V gene data show CDR1 as SGDLS and CDR2 as YYNGEE. Trimming cost V 3 bases and J 0 bases; bases outside gene matches: 7. This CDR3 has 17 residues. CDR3 sequence: CASSDDPGLANTGELFF. As DNA, the CDR3 is TGTGCCAGCAGCGACGACCCGGGACTAGCGAACACCGGGGAGCTGTTTTTT. Using reference TRBV9 and TRBJ2-2 for the parts outside the CDR3, the full variable domain is DSGVTQTPKHLITATGQRVTLRCSPRSGDLSVYWYQQSLDQGLQFLIQYYNGEERAKGNILERFSAQQFPDLHSELNLSSLELGDSALYFCASSDDPGLANTGELFFGEGSRLTVL.

The rearrangement joins TRBV20-1 to TRBJ2-3, with D uncertain. CDR3 length equals 10 residues. Germline V gene sequence: CDR1 DFQATT, CDR2 SNEGSKA (reference sequence). Trimming removed 6 bases at V and 0 bases at J, with 1 base between. CDR3 coding DNA: TGCAGTGCAAGCACAGATACGCAGTATTTT. Residues: CSASTDTQYF.

The V and J genes are TRBV4-3 and TRBJ1-5; D is possibly TRBD1 (5 bases). Germline loops: CDR1 LGHNA, CDR2 YSLEER. V dropped 0 bases and J dropped 5 bases, with 8 bases sitting between them. CDR3 length: 14 residues. The CDR3 region has the DNA TGCGCCAGCAGCCAAGATTGGGGGGATCAGCCCCAGCATTTT. Translation: CASSQDWGDQPQHF.

The V call is TRBV24-1, the J call TRBJ1-1, with D hard to call. Trimming stripped 6 bases from V and 2 bases from J, with 9 bases between. This CDR3 is 13 amino acids long. Looked up from germline, CDR1 is KGHDR and CDR2 is SFDVKD. CDR3 nucleotides: TGTGCCACCAGTTATGGAGTTAACACTGAAGCTTTCTTT. This encodes CATSYGVNTEAFF.

The chain employs TRBV2 and TRBJ1-2; D perhaps matches TRBD1 (5 bases). This CDR3 is 14 amino acids long. The germline gives CDR1 SNHLY, CDR2 FYNNEI. Trimming removed 9 bases at V and 4 bases at J, with 18 bases between. The CDR3 is CARRSGTRFYGYTF. As DNA, the CDR3 is TGTGCCAGACGATCCGGGACGCGGTTCTATGGCTACACCTTC.

The rearrangement uses TRBV30 and TRBJ1-1; 7 bases are a match to TRBD1. The CDR3 totals 14 residues. The ends lost 3 bases at V and 0 bases at J; junction bases unmatched: 4. In germline, CDR1 is GTSNPN, CDR2 SVGIG (reference sequence). In DNA form, the CDR3 reads TGTGCCTGGAGCGGACAGGTAATGAACACTGAAGCTTTCTTT. This translates into CAWSGQVMNTEAFF.

The rearrangement links TRBV6-2 or TRBV6-3 to TRBJ2-3; D may be TRBD2 (6 bases). Germline-derived CDR1 and CDR2 are MNHEY and SVGEGT. This CDR3 is 15 amino acids long. Trimming shortened V by 6 bases and J by 4 bases, and 17 bases separated the two germline ends. CDR3 sequence reads: CASSHTSYGPDTQYF. CDR3 DNA: TGTGCCAGCAGCCACACTAGCTACGGGCCAGATACGCAGTATTTT.